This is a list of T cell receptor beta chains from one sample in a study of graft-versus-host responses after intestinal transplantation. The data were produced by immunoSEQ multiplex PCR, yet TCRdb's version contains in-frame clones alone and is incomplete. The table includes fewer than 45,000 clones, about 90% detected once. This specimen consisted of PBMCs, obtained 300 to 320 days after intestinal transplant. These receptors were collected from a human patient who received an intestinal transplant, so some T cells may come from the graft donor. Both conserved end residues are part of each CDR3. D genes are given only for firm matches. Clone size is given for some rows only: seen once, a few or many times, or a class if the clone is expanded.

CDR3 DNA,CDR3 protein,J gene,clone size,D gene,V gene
TGCGCCAGCAGAATAGGGGTCTCCTACGAGCAGTACTTC,CASRIGVSYEQYF,TRBJ2-7,-,-,TRBV10-2
TGTGCCAGCAGCCCCCCGCCCCCCGGACGAGCTCTTAACTATGGCTACACCTTC,CASSPPPPGRALNYGYTF,TRBJ1-2,-,-,TRBV28
TGTGCCAGCAGCTTAGACGGAAACTCCTACAATGAGCAGTTCTTC,CASSLDGNSYNEQFF,TRBJ2-1,-,-,TRBV11-2
TGTGCCAGCAGCCGCCGGGACAGGGGTTCCTACGAGCAGTACTTC,CASSRRDRGSYEQYF,TRBJ2-7,once,TRBD1,TRBV9
TGTGCCAGCAGTTTTCAAGAGACCCAGTACTTC,CASSFQETQYF,TRBJ2-5,once,-,TRBV6-5
TGTGCCAGCACTCTCGATGGGACGGGAGATACGCAGTATTTT,CASTLDGTGDTQYF,TRBJ2-3,-,-,TRBV28
TGTGCCAGCAGCCAAGAAGGGACAGGGGTCGGTAACACCATATATTTT,CASSQEGTGVGNTIYF,TRBJ1-3,-,TRBD1,TRBV4-2
TGCGCCAGAAGCTTGTGGCGCCTGCGCCGGTCTAGCGTGCAAGAGACCCAGTACTTC,CARSLWRLRRSSVQETQYF,TRBJ2-5,-,-,TRBV5-3
TGTGCCAGCAGCTCGGGACTAGCGGTTAGGACAGATACGCAGTATTTT,CASSSGLAVRTDTQYF,TRBJ2-3,-,TRBD2,TRBV5-4
TGTGCCAGCAGTGACCGACCAGGGACTCAGGAGGCCTTC,CASSDRPGTQEAF,TRBJ1-2,-,-,TRBV6-4
TGTGCCAGCAGTTCTAACCAGGGACCGTCCACGTACAATGAGCAGTTCTTC,CASSSNQGPSTYNEQFF,TRBJ2-1,-,-,TRBV13
TGTGCCAGCCGCTCGGGGGGGGTAAATTCACCCCTCCACTTT,CASRSGGVNSPLHF,TRBJ1-6,-,-,TRBV9
TGTGCCTGGAGTGTACCGGATACGCAGTATTTT,CAWSVPDTQYF,TRBJ2-3,-,-,TRBV30
TGCGCCAGCAGCCAAGAAAAGGGTTCCTACGAGCAGTACTTC,CASSQEKGSYEQYF,TRBJ2-7,-,-,TRBV4-1
TGCGCCAGCAGCTTGGAATCCAGTCCCTATGGCTACACCTTC,CASSLESSPYGYTF,TRBJ1-2,-,-,TRBV5-1
TGTGCCATCGGACAGGGGGCAGGGGAGCAGTACTTC,CAIGQGAGEQYF,TRBJ2-5,-,TRBD1,TRBV10-3
TGTGCCAGCAGTGTCCGGGACAGGGACTATGGCTACACCTTC,CASSVRDRDYGYTF,TRBJ1-2,-,TRBD1,TRBV7-2
TGTGCCAGCAGCTTAGAAGCGGACACCGGGGAGCTGTTTTTT,CASSLEADTGELFF,TRBJ2-2,-,-,TRBV7-6
TGTGCCAGCAGTTTACGCTACGAGCAGTACTTC,CASSLRYEQYF,TRBJ2-7,-,-,TRBV28
TGTGCCAGAAGCTTCCGCGCTAGCGGGAGCTACGAGCAGTACTTC,CARSFRASGSYEQYF,TRBJ2-7,-,TRBD2,TRBV5-3
TGTGCCAGCAGCAAAGACCAAGGATTGGGTAGCGATGAGCAGTTCTTC,CASSKDQGLGSDEQFF,TRBJ2-1,-,-,TRBV21-1
TGCGCCAGAACGAAAGATGGCGGGAGGTGTTACGAGCAGTACTTC,CARTKDGGRCYEQYF,TRBJ2-7,-,TRBD2,TRBV10-1
TGTGCCAGCAGCCTACTAGGCGGGGGCTACGAGCAGTACTTC,CASSLLGGGYEQYF,TRBJ2-7,once,TRBD2,TRBV5-4
TGTGCCAGCAAGACTTCTTTCCCGTACGAGCAGTACTTC,CASKTSFPYEQYF,TRBJ2-7,-,-,TRBV11-2
TGTGCCTGGAGTGGACATACCCCCACAAAAGCTTTCTTT,CAWSGHTPTKAFF,TRBJ1-1,-,-,TRBV30
TGTGCCAGCAGCCGGGACATCGCCGATGAGCAGTTCTTC,CASSRDIADEQFF,TRBJ2-1,-,-,TRBV7-3
TGTGCCAGCAGCAGCACCCCCGATGAAAAACTGTTTTTT,CASSSTPDEKLFF,TRBJ1-4,-,-,TRBV6-1
TGCAGCGGGCTAGCGGGCAGGAATGAGCAGTTCTTC,CSGLAGRNEQFF,TRBJ2-1,-,TRBD2,TRBV29-1
TGTGCCAGCAGTGAAGGTTGGCCGAAGGGAGATACGCAGTATTTT,CASSEGWPKGDTQYF,TRBJ2-3,-,-,TRBV2
TGTGCCAGCAGTTACGATGGACAGATCACCGGGGAGCTGTTTTTT,CASSYDGQITGELFF,TRBJ2-2,-,-,TRBV6-5
TGTGCCAGCAGTCCCGGGACAGGGAAACGGTACTTC,CASSPGTGKRYF,TRBJ2-7,once,TRBD1,TRBV6-5
TGCGCCAGCAGCTCGGGACAGAGCTATGGCTACACCTTC,CASSSGQSYGYTF,TRBJ1-2,-,TRBD1,TRBV5-1
TGTGCCAGCAGCCTAGGATTTTCCTACGAGCAGTACTTC,CASSLGFSYEQYF,TRBJ2-7,-,-,TRBV7-2
TGCAGCGTTTTTCGTTCTCAGGGACTAGCGGGAGGAACAGATACGCAGTATTTT,CSVFRSQGLAGGTDTQYF,TRBJ2-3,-,TRBD2,TRBV29-1
TGTGCCAGCAGTCTAAGCAATGAGCAGTTCTTC,CASSLSNEQFF,TRBJ2-1,-,-,TRBV28
TGTGCCAGCACTATGACAGGGGATGGCTACACCTTC,CASTMTGDGYTF,TRBJ1-2,-,TRBD1,TRBV6-5
TGCGCCAGCAGTGAAATCCTCTCCGGGACAGGGGCCTACGAGCAGTACTTC,CASSEILSGTGAYEQYF,TRBJ2-7,-,TRBD1,TRBV6-1
TGCAGCGTTGGGAGGGCCTACAATGAGCAGTTCTTC,CSVGRAYNEQFF,TRBJ2-1,-,-,TRBV29-1
TGTGCCAGCCAGGGGGCCTACTACGAGCAGTACTTC,CASQGAYYEQYF,TRBJ2-7,-,TRBD1,TRBV25-1
TGTGCCAGCAGTTTCCCGACTAGCGGCTCCTACGAGCAGTACTTC,CASSFPTSGSYEQYF,TRBJ2-7,-,TRBD2,TRBV28
TGTGCCAGCAGTTGGGGGCGGTACAATGAGCAGTTCTTC,CASSWGRYNEQFF,TRBJ2-1,-,-,TRBV27
TGCGCCAGCAGCCCCGGGACAGGGTTTCAGACCCAGTACTTC,CASSPGTGFQTQYF,TRBJ2-5,-,TRBD1,TRBV5-1
TGTGCCAGCAGTGAATCGATACCGGGCCTATGGGACTACGAGCAGTACTTC,CASSESIPGLWDYEQYF,TRBJ2-7,-,-,TRBV2
TGTGCCAGCAGCCCTCAGGGGGCTAGCGCCTACGAGCAGTACTTC,CASSPQGASAYEQYF,TRBJ2-7,-,TRBD1,TRBV9
TGCGCCAGCAGCCATCGCATGGGGTCAGGGAGCACAGATACGCAGTATTTT,CASSHRMGSGSTDTQYF,TRBJ2-3,-,-,TRBV4-1
TGCGCCAGCAGCCAGCGCATAGTGGGCACGCAGTATTTT,CASSQRIVGTQYF,TRBJ2-3,-,-,TRBV4-3
TGTGCCAGCAGTGCTCTGACAGGGCAAAAAACCAAAAACATTCAGTACTTC,CASSALTGQKTKNIQYF,TRBJ2-4,-,TRBD1,TRBV6-4
TGTGCCAGCAGTACTCCAGCGATTAGCTCCTACGAGCAGTACTTC,CASSTPAISSYEQYF,TRBJ2-7,-,-,TRBV28
TGTGCCAGCTCAGGTCTGCCTGTGAGCTCCTACAATGAGCAGTTCTTC,CASSGLPVSSYNEQFF,TRBJ2-1,-,-,TRBV2
TGTGCCAGCAGCGTAGTTGGCCTCGGCCCTGGAAACACCATATATTTT,CASSVVGLGPGNTIYF,TRBJ1-3,-,-,TRBV9
TGTGCCAGCAGTTCGAATGTGAACACTGAAGCTTTCTTT,CASSSNVNTEAFF,TRBJ1-1,-,-,TRBV13
TGTGCCAGCAGCCTGGGACTAGCGAATGAGCAGTTCTTC,CASSLGLANEQFF,TRBJ2-1,once,TRBD2,TRBV7-3
TGTGCCAGCAGTCAGGGGGCTTCCCGGCCCCAGCATTTT,CASSQGASRPQHF,TRBJ1-5,-,TRBD1,TRBV2
TGCGCCAGCAGCCGAAGAAGCGGACAGGGGACTGGGGCCAACGTCCTGACTTTC,CASSRRSGQGTGANVLTF,TRBJ2-6,-,TRBD1,TRBV4-1
TGTGCCAGCAGTGATGGGACAGCCTACTCCTACGAGCAGTACTTC,CASSDGTAYSYEQYF,TRBJ2-7,-,TRBD1,TRBV2